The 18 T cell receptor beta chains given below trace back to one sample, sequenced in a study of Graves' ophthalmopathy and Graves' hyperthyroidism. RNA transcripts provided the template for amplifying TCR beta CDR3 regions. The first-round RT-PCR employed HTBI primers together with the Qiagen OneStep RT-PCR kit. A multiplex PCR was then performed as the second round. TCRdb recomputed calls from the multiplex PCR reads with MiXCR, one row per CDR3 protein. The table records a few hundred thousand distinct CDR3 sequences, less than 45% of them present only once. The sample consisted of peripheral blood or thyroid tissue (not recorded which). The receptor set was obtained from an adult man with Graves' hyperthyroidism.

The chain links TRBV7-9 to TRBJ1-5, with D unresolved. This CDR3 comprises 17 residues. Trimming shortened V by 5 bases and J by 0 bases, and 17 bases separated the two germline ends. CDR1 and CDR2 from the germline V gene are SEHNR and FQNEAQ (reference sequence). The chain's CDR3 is CASSQGLKAGSNQPQHF. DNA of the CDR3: TGTGCCAGCAGCCAAGGACTGAAAGCGGGTAGCAATCAGCCCCAGCATTTT.

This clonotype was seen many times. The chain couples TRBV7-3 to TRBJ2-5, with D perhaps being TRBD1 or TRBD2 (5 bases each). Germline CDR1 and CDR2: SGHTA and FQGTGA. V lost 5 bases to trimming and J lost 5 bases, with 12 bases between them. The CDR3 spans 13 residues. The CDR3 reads CASSPGPQETQYF. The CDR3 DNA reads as TGTGCCAGCAGCCCGGGACCGCAGGAGACCCAGTACTTC.

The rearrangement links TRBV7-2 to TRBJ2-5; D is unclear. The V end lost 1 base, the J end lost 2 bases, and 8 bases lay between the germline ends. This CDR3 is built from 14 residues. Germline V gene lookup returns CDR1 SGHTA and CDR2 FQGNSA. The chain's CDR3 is CASSLDSWQETQYF. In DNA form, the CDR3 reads TGTGCCAGCAGCTTAGATAGCTGGCAAGAGACCCAGTACTTC.

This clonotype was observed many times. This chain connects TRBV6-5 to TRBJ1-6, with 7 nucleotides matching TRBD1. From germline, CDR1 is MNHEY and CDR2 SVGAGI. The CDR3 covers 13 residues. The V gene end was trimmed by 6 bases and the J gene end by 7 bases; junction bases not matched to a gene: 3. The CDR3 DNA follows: TGTGCCAGCAGGGGACAGACCAATTCACCCCTCCACTTT. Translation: CASRGQTNSPLHF.

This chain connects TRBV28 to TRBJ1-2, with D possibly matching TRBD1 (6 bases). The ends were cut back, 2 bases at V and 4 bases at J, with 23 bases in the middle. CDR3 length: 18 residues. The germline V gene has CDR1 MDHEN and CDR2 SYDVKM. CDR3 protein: CASSLEWGAVSGRYGYTF. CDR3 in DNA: TGTGCCAGCAGTTTAGAGTGGGGGGCAGTCTCGGGGCGCTATGGCTACACCTTC.

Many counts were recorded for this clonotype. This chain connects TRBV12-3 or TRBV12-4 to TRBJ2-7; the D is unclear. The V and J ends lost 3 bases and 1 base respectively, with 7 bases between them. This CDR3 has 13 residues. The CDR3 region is CASSLIDSYEQYF. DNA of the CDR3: TGTGCCAGCAGTTTGATAGATTCCTACGAGCAGTACTTC.

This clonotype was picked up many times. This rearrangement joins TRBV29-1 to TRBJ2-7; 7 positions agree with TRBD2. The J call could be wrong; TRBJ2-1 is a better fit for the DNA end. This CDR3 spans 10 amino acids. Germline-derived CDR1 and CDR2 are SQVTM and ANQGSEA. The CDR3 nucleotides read TGCAGCGTTGAAACGGGGGGGCAGTTCTTC. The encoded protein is CSVETGGQFF.

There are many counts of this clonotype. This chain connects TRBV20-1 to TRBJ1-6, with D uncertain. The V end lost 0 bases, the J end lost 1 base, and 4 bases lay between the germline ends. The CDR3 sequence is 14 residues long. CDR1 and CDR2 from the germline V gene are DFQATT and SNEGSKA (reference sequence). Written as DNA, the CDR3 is TGCAGTGCTAGAGATTCTTCCTATAATTCACCCCTCCACTTT. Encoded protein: CSARDSSYNSPLHF.

The CDR3 region is CAISESGGEHTGELFF. CDR3 DNA: TGTGCCATCAGTGAATCGGGCGGGGAGCACACCGGGGAGCTGTTTTTT. The rearrangement links TRBV10-3 to TRBJ2-2; tentatively, D is TRBD2 (6 bases). Trimming cost V 3 bases and J 3 bases, with 14 bases left between them. CDR1 is ENHRY, CDR2 SYGVKD, per germline. This CDR3 is built from 16 residues.

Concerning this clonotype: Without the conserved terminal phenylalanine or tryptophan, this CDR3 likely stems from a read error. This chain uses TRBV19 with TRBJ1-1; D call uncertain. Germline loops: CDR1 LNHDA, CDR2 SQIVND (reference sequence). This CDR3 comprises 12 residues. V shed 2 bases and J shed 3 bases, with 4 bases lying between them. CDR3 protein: CASSIPYTEAFL. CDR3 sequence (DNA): TGTGCCAGTAGTATACCCTACACTGAAGCTTTCCTT.

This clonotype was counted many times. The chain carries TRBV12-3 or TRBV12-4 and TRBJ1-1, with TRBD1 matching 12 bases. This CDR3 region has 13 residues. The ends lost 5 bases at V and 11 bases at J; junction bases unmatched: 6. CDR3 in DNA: TGTGCCAGCAGTCAGGGACAGGGGGCGCAGGCTTTCTTT. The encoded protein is CASSQGQGAQAFF.

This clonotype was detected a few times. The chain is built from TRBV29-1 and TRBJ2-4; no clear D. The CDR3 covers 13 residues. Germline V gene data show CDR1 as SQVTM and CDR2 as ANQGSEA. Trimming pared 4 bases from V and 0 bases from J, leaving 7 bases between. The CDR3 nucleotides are TGCAGCGTTGCCGGAGAAGCCAAAAACATTCAGTACTTC. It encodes CSVAGEAKNIQYF.

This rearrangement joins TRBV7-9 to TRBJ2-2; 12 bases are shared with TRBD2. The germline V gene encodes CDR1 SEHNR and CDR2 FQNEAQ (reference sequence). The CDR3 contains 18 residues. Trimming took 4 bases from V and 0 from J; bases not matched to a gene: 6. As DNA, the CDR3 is TGTGCCAGCAGCTCCCCGACTAGCGGGGGCCCGAACACCGGGGAGCTGTTTTTT. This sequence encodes CASSSPTSGGPNTGELFF.

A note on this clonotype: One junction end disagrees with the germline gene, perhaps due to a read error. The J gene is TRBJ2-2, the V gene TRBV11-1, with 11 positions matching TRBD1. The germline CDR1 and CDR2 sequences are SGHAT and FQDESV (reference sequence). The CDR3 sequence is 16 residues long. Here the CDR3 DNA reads TGTGCCAACAGCCCCGGACAGGGGGCGAGGACCGGGGAGCTGTTTTTT. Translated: CANSPGQGARTGELFF.

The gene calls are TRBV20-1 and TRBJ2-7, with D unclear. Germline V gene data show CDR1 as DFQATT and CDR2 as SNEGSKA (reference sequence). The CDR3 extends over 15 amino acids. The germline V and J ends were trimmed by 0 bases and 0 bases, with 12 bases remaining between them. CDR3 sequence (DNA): TGCAGTGCTAGAGATGTTTGGCGGAGCTCCTACGAGCAGTACTTC. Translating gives CSARDVWRSSYEQYF.

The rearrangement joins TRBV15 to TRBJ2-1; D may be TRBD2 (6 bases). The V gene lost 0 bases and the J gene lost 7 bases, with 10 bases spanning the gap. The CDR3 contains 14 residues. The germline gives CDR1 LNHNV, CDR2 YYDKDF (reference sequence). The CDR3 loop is CATSRDDGGNEQFF. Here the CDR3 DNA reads TGTGCCACCAGCAGAGATGATGGAGGGAATGAGCAGTTCTTC.

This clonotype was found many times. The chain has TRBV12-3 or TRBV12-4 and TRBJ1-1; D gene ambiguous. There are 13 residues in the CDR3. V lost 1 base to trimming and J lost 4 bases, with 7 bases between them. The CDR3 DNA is TGTGCCAGCAGTTTAGGGTCCCTCACTGAAGCTTTCTTT. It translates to CASSLGSLTEAFF.

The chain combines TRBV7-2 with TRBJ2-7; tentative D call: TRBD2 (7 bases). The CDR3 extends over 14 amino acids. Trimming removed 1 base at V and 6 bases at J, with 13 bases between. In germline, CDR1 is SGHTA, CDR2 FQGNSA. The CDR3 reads CASSLGGGGVEQYF. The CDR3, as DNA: TGTGCCAGCAGCTTAGGTGGAGGGGGGGTCGAGCAGTACTTC.